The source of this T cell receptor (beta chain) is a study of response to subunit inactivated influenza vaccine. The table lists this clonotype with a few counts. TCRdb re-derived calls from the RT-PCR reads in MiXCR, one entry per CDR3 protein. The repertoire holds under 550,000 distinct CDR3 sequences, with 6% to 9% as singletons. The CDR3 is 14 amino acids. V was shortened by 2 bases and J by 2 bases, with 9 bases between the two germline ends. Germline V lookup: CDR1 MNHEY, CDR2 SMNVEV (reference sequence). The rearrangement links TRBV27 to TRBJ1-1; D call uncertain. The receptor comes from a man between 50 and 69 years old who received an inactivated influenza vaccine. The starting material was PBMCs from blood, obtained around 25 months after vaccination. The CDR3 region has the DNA TGTGCCAGCAGTTTAACTCGACAAAACACTGAAGCTTTCTTT. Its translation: CASSLTRQNTEAFF.